What follows are 9 T cell receptor beta chains derived from one specimen sequenced in a study of naive and memory T cell subsets. An equimolar mix of two oligonucleotides served as the beta constant-region primer for TRBC1 and TRBC2. MiXCR, applied by TCRdb to the UMI-ligation and nested PCR reads, yields one record per CDR3 protein. The sample includes 100,000 or so distinct CDR3 sequences, roughly 7% of them seen just once. Sequencing used central memory CD4+ T cells from blood. These receptors all come from a human donor in good health.

This clonotype came up a few times. The rearrangement joins TRBV29-1 to TRBJ2-5, with a weak D call TRBD1 (6 bases). Trimming pared 3 bases from V and 1 base from J, leaving 12 bases between. The CDR3 runs to 14 residues. From germline, CDR1 is SQVTM and CDR2 ANQGSEA. The CDR3 coding sequence is TGCAGCGTTGATAACCGGGACACCCAAGAGACCCAGTACTTC. It translates to CSVDNRDTQETQYF.

This clonotype has more than one count but fewer than ten. J is TRBJ2-7 and V is TRBV7-9, with TRBD2 matching 9 bases. Per the germline V gene, CDR1 is SEHNR and CDR2 is FQNEAQ (reference sequence). This CDR3 has 14 amino acids. The trim removed 0 bases at V and 4 bases at J, leaving 1 base unmatched. For the CDR3, the DNA is TGTGCCAGCAGCTTAGCTAGCGGGGGTTACGAGCAGTACTTC. This encodes CASSLASGGYEQYF.

The V and J genes are TRBV12-3 or TRBV12-4 and TRBJ2-5, with D unclear. CDR3 length: 14 amino acids. Deletions cut 0 bases from V and 6 bases from J, with 11 bases between. CDR3 protein: CASSLAQAVKTQYF. The CDR3 bases are TGTGCCAGCAGTTTAGCTCAGGCTGTAAAGACCCAGTACTTC.

There are a few counts of this clonotype. The chain recombines TRBV4-3 with TRBJ2-3; 8 nucleotides align to TRBD1. The CDR3 runs 16 residues. Per the germline V gene, CDR1 is LGHNA and CDR2 is YSLEER. With 1 base clipped from V and 4 bases from J, the junction kept 7 bases outside the gene matches. CDR3 sequence: CASSQGGRGRSDTQYF. DNA of the CDR3: TGCGCCAGCAGCCAAGGCGGCAGGGGGCGGTCAGATACGCAGTATTTT.

This clonotype came up many times. This rearrangement joins TRBV20-1 to TRBJ2-5; D unclear. V lost 0 bases and J 7 bases, leaving 6 bases between the germline ends. Germline lookup yields CDR1 DFQATT and CDR2 SNEGSKA (reference sequence). The CDR3 loop spans 11 amino acids. The CDR3 DNA follows: TGCAGTGCTAGAGATAGGTTGACCCAGTACTTC. Its protein is CSARDRLTQYF.

This clonotype was detected ten times or more. The chain carries TRBV18 and TRBJ1-1; no reliable D call. The CDR3 runs to 13 residues. CDR1 KGHSH and CDR2 LQKENI come from the germline V gene. The V gene lost 3 bases and the J gene lost 6 bases, with 11 bases spanning the gap. CDR3 in amino acids: CASSPLEGPEAFF. DNA for the CDR3: TGTGCCAGCTCACCCCTGGAGGGCCCTGAAGCTTTCTTT.

This rearrangement joins TRBV20-1 to TRBJ1-5, with 8 positions matching TRBD1. Trimming took 5 bases from V and 6 from J; bases not matched to a gene: 12. Germline CDR1 and CDR2: DFQATT and SNEGSKA (reference sequence). The CDR3 totals 15 residues. CDR3 sequence: CSAYEAGGSAQPQHF. Here the CDR3 DNA reads TGCAGTGCTTACGAGGCAGGGGGCTCTGCTCAGCCCCAGCATTTT.

This clonotype has more than one count but fewer than ten. J is TRBJ1-5 and V is TRBV20-1; D is unclear. The V gene lost 3 bases and the J gene lost 6 bases, with 12 bases spanning the gap. The germline CDR1 and CDR2 sequences are DFQATT and SNEGSKA (reference sequence). The CDR3 contains 13 residues. The CDR3, as DNA: TGCAGTGCTAGTATTGGGGTGGGTCAGCCCCAGCATTTT. It codes for CSASIGVGQPQHF.

This clonotype has just a few counts. J is TRBJ2-2 and V is TRBV5-1; no definite D call. V was pared by 4 bases and J by 10 bases, with 14 bases between. Germline CDR1 reads SGHRS; CDR2 reads YFSETQ. This CDR3 spans 13 amino acids. This CDR3 is CASSPGPVEELFF. The CDR3 DNA sequence: TGCGCCAGCAGCCCCGGGCCAGTCGAGGAGCTGTTTTTT. Complete variable domain (other parts from reference TRBV5-1 and TRBJ2-2): KAGVTQTPRYLIKTRGQQVTLSCSPISGHRSVSWYQQTPGQGLQFLFEYFSETQRNKGNFPGRFSGRQFSNSRSEMNVSTLELGDSALYLCASSPGPVEELFFGEGSRLTVL.